One sample yielded the 10 T cell receptor beta chains listed below, sequenced in a study of blood T cell repertoires in COVID-19. TCRdb's table, derived via immunoSEQ multiplex PCR, lists solely in-frame clones and lacks some. The table includes about 130,000 clones, about 88% detected once. Sequences were obtained from PBMCs or T cells enriched from blood (not recorded which). Receptor source: a woman in her 50s who had recovered from COVID-19.

V and J are TRBV3-1 (or the pseudogene TRBV3-2) and TRBJ1-4; D unresolved. Germline lookup yields CDR1 LGHDT and CDR2 YNNKEL (reference sequence). This CDR3 has 16 amino acids. V shed 2 bases and J shed 7 bases, with 17 bases lying between them. In nucleotides, the CDR3 is TGTGCCAGCAGCCAAACCTCTTGGAGGGTCGCTGAAAAACTGTTTTTT. It encodes CASSQTSWRVAEKLFF.

The genes are TRBV19 and TRBJ1-5; D is ambiguous. The germline V and J ends were trimmed by 2 bases and 5 bases, with 16 bases remaining between them. Germline values: CDR1 LNHDA, CDR2 SQIVND (reference sequence). The CDR3 consists of 16 residues. For the CDR3, the DNA is TGTGCCAGTAGTATAACCACGGGTCTCTCCCATCAGCCCCAGCATTTT. This encodes CASSITTGLSHQPQHF.

This chain uses TRBV27 with TRBJ2-1, with a weak D call TRBD2 (6 bases). The CDR3 contains 16 residues. V lost 5 bases and J lost 5, with 19 bases in between. CDR1 and CDR2 (germline): MNHEY, SMNVEV (reference sequence). Here the CDR3 reads CASSAHGAGLDNEQFF. The CDR3 DNA is TGTGCCAGCAGTGCCCACGGGGCGGGGCTCGACAATGAGCAGTTCTTC.

This clone appeared a few times. J is TRBJ1-1 and V is TRBV10-3; 11 bases are a match to TRBD1. The CDR3 extends over 15 amino acids. J lost 1 base, V lost 6 bases, and 4 bases had no gene match. Germline V gene sequence: CDR1 ENHRY, CDR2 SYGVKD. The DNA for the CDR3 is TGTGCCATCAGGTACGGGACAGGGGGGAACACTGAAGCTTTCTTT. This gives the protein CAIRYGTGGNTEAFF.

J is TRBJ1-4 and V is TRBV4-2; D might be TRBD1 (6 bases). Germline CDR1 reads LGHNA; CDR2 reads YNFKEQ. The CDR3 has 14 amino acids. Trimming pared 4 bases from V and 7 bases from J, leaving 13 bases between. CDR3 sequence (DNA): TGTGCCAGCAGCCGACTGGACAGTGGTGAAAAACTGTTTTTT. It encodes CASSRLDSGEKLFF.

J is TRBJ2-2 and V is TRBV27; weak D call: TRBD1 (6 bases). The germline V and J ends were trimmed by 4 bases and 4 bases, with 10 bases remaining between them. Germline V gene sequence: CDR1 MNHEY, CDR2 SMNVEV (reference sequence). The CDR3 is made up of 14 amino acids. The CDR3 reads CASSSRQATGELFF. The CDR3 DNA is TGTGCCAGCAGTTCCCGACAGGCCACCGGGGAGCTGTTTTTT.

DNA of the CDR3: TGTGCCAGCAGTTTAGAGGGCGGGGAGCTGTTTTTT. Protein: CASSLEGGELFF. The chain uses TRBV27 and TRBJ2-2; possible D gene TRBD2, 5 bases. CDR3 length equals 12 residues. V was pared by 2 bases and J by 7 bases, with 5 bases between. Germline assignment: CDR1 MNHEY and CDR2 SMNVEV (reference sequence).

A note on this clone: The junction differs from germline at one of its ends, possibly a read error. The CDR3 protein is CASSQLFRRVETQYF. CDR3 DNA sequence: TGTGCTAGCAGCCAACTATTCCGTCGGGTAGAGACCCAGTACTTC. The genes are TRBV7-7 and TRBJ2-5; D is unresolved. Germline values: CDR1 SSHAT, CDR2 FNYEAQ (reference sequence). CDR3 length: 15 residues.

In DNA form, the CDR3 reads TGCGCCAGCAGCGGGGGACAAAACTACGAGCAGTACTTC. It specifies CASSGGQNYEQYF. The genes are TRBV5-1 and TRBJ2-7; D is perhaps TRBD1 (6 bases). CDR1 is SGHRS and CDR2 is YFSETQ in the germline V gene. This CDR3 region has 13 residues. With 4 bases removed from V and 3 bases from J, the gap between germline ends came to 11 bases.

In this sample, this clone turned up once. V usage is TRBV7-9 and J usage is TRBJ1-1; 10 nucleotides align to TRBD1. This CDR3 spans 17 amino acids. The trim removed 5 bases at V and 0 bases at J, leaving 9 bases unmatched. Germline CDR1 is SEHNR and CDR2 is FQNEAQ (reference sequence). The CDR3 protein is CASSPQPGQGMNTEAFF. CDR3 sequence (DNA): TGTGCCAGCAGCCCGCAGCCGGGACAGGGGATGAACACTGAAGCTTTCTTT.